These 14 T cell receptor beta chains share one sample of origin, sequenced in a study of T cell changes during pregnancy in multiple sclerosis. Profiled with immunoSEQ multiplex PCR; TCRdb holds only in-frame clones, not every one. The table has 25,000 to 35,000 clones, roughly 94% seen once. The sample was peripheral blood, taken in the first trimester of pregnancy. These receptors were collected from a female donor in good health, enrolled as a control in a pregnancy study.

The rearrangement joins TRBV10-1 to TRBJ2-5; 11 bases are shared with TRBD1. Germline V gene sequence: CDR1 WNHNN, CDR2 SYGVQD (reference sequence). V was pared by 9 bases and J by 5 bases, with 5 bases of the junction left unmatched. The CDR3 loop spans 13 amino acids. The CDR3 DNA sequence: TGCGCCAGGGACAGGGGGCAGGGGGAGACCCAGTACTTC. Protein product: CARDRGQGETQYF.

The CDR3 sequence is CAWSAGVGATNEKLFF. In DNA, the CDR3 is TGTGCCTGGAGTGCAGGGGTTGGGGCAACTAATGAAAAACTGTTTTTT. The chain links TRBV30 to TRBJ1-4; D perhaps matches TRBD1 (6 bases). The CDR3 extends over 16 amino acids. Germline CDR1 and CDR2: GTSNPN and SVGIG (reference sequence). Trimming removed 1 base at V and 0 bases at J, with 12 bases between.

J is TRBJ2-1 and V is TRBV5-8, with TRBD2 as a possible D gene (5 bases). V lost 0 bases and J lost 1, with 8 bases in between. This CDR3 contains 15 residues. Germline CDR1 reads SGHTS; CDR2 reads YDEGEE. The CDR3 protein is CASSLGEFSYNEQFF. The CDR3 DNA follows: TGTGCCAGCAGCTTGGGGGAGTTTTCCTACAATGAGCAGTTCTTC.

V is TRBV7-2 and J is TRBJ1-3; TRBD1 might be the D (6 bases). Germline V gives CDR1 SGHTA, CDR2 FQGNSA. The V end was cut by 3 bases, the J end by 0 bases, with 9 bases between. This CDR3 is 15 amino acids long. The CDR3 loop is CASSLGGGSGNTIYF. The CDR3 DNA sequence: TGTGCCAGCAGCTTGGGAGGGGGCTCTGGAAACACCATATATTTT.

CDR3 coding DNA: TGTGCCAGCAGTCCGATCCTAAATCAGCCCCAGCATTTT. It codes for CASSPILNQPQHF. V and J are TRBV2 and TRBJ1-5; D gene ambiguous. CDR3 size: 13 residues. Germline V gene lookup returns CDR1 SNHLY and CDR2 FYNNEI. Trimming pared 5 bases from V and 4 bases from J, leaving 9 bases between.

This sequence joins TRBV7-7 and TRBJ2-1; a possible D gene is TRBD2 (5 bases). The germline CDR1 and CDR2 sequences are SSHAT and FNYEAQ (reference sequence). The CDR3 has 15 amino acids. V was pared by 6 bases and J by 4 bases, with 16 bases between. CDR3 loop: CASSTGETLYNEQFF. Written as DNA, the CDR3 is TGTGCCAGCAGTACCGGGGAGACTTTGTACAATGAGCAGTTCTTC.

The V call is TRBV27, the J call TRBJ1-2; 11 bases line up with TRBD1. V shed 2 bases, J shed 4 bases, and the junction held 6 bases outside the gene matches. Germline CDR1 MNHEY, CDR2 SMNVEV (reference sequence). This CDR3 comprises 16 residues. The CDR3 nucleotides are TGTGCCAGCAGTTTAAATCCCGGACAGGGGGCCTATGGCTACACCTTC. The encoded protein is CASSLNPGQGAYGYTF.

Only one count was recorded for this clone. V gene TRBV11-3 combines with J gene TRBJ2-3; tentative D call: TRBD1 (7 bases). The CDR3 totals 13 residues. Trimming took 5 bases from V and 3 from J, leaving 9 bases between them. The germline CDR1 and CDR2 sequences are SGHNT and YENEEA. CDR3 amino acids: CASSPGGTDTQYF. As DNA, the CDR3 is TGTGCCAGCAGCCCAGGGGGGACAGATACGCAGTATTTT.

V gene TRBV5-6 combines with J gene TRBJ2-1, with a possible D match to TRBD1 (6 bases). CDR3 length: 15 amino acids. In germline, CDR1 is SGHDT, CDR2 YYEEEE. The germline V and J ends were trimmed by 1 base and 5 bases, with 13 bases remaining between them. The CDR3, as DNA: TGTGCCAGCAGCTTGACAGGGCGGGCGAACAATGAGCAGTTCTTC. Translating it yields CASSLTGRANNEQFF.

V gene TRBV7-9 combines with J gene TRBJ2-2; 12 nucleotides agree with TRBD2. The CDR3 is 16 amino acids. Germline V gene data show CDR1 as SEHNR and CDR2 as FQNEAQ (reference sequence). Trimming removed 4 bases from V and 3 bases from J; junction bases left unmatched: 3. DNA for the CDR3: TGTGCCAGCAGCTCGGGACTAGCGGGCTACACCGGGGAGCTGTTTTTT. Translating gives CASSSGLAGYTGELFF.

This clone was recorded a few times. The chain combines TRBV30 with TRBJ2-2, with TRBD1 matching over 9 bases. The CDR3 covers 13 residues. Per the germline V gene, CDR1 is GTSNPN and CDR2 is SVGIG (reference sequence). With V trimmed by 7 bases and J by 5 bases, 5 bases remained unmatched. The CDR3 coding sequence is TGTGCCTCTCCCGGGACAGGGACCGGGGAGCTGTTTTTT. Its translation is CASPGTGTGELFF.

This clone was found a few times. The chain employs TRBV25-1 and TRBJ2-7; a weak D match, TRBD1 (6 bases). The germline V and J ends were trimmed by 3 bases and 3 bases, with 12 bases remaining between them. The CDR3 loop spans 14 amino acids. Germline assignment: CDR1 MGHDK and CDR2 SYGVNS. The CDR3 loop reads CASSERTEFYEQYF. The CDR3 bases are TGTGCCAGCAGTGAGCGGACAGAGTTCTACGAGCAGTACTTC.

This chain uses TRBV5-1 with TRBJ1-4; no firm D call. The V and J ends lost 4 bases and 8 bases respectively, with 15 bases between them. The germline V gene has CDR1 SGHRS and CDR2 YFSETQ. The CDR3 runs 14 residues. CDR3 in amino acids: CASSEEGRAEKLFF. In nucleotides, the CDR3 is TGCGCCAGCAGCGAGGAGGGAAGAGCGGAAAAACTGTTTTTT.

This chain uses TRBV6-6 with TRBJ2-1; 9 bases are a match to TRBD1. This CDR3 comprises 16 residues. J lost 4 bases, V lost 7 bases, and 11 bases had no gene match. From germline, CDR1 is MNHNY and CDR2 SVGAGI (reference sequence). CDR3 in amino acids: CASNVFRDRVYNEQFF. DNA for the CDR3: TGTGCCAGCAATGTTTTCCGGGACAGGGTTTACAATGAGCAGTTCTTC.